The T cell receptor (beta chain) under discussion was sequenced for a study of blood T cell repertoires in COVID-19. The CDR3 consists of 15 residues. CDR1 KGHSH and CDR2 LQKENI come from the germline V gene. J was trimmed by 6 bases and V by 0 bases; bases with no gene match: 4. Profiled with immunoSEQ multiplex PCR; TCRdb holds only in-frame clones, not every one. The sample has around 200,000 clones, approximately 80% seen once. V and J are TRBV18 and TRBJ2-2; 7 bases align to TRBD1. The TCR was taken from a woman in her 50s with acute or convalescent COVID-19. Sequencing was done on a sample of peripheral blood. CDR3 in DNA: TGTGCCAGCTCACCACCAGGGGGCATCTCCGGGGAGCTGTTTTTT. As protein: CASSPPGGISGELFF.